The 3 T cell receptor beta chains below were found in one sample sequenced in a study of beta chain features in type 1 diabetes. Investigators reverse transcribed all isolated RNA, so they sequenced expressed TCRB transcripts. The assay was immunoSEQ multiplex PCR, and TCRdb's table has in-frame clones only and misses some. This sample has over 300,000 clones; roughly 8% occur once, and the top ten carry 0.44%. The sample was central memory CD4+ T cells from blood. The receptors come from a woman between 18 and 29 years old in good health.

The chain uses TRBV5-5 and TRBJ2-7; D tentatively fits TRBD1 or TRBD2 (6 bases each). CDR1 and CDR2 from the germline V gene are SGHKS and YYEKEE (reference sequence). The V end was cut by 5 bases, the J end by 2 bases, with 14 bases between. This CDR3 has 14 amino acids. For the CDR3, the DNA is TGTGCCAGCAGTTTGACGGGGGCTACCTACGAGCAGTACTTC. Protein: CASSLTGATYEQYF.

This clone was detected only a few times. The J gene is TRBJ1-1, the V gene TRBV5-4; D remains unclear. Germline CDR1 reads SGHNT; CDR2 reads YYREEE (reference sequence). This CDR3 contains 17 residues. In DNA, the CDR3 is TGTGCTCTCAGCTTGGATCTAGGGCGCGCCATGAACACTGAAGCTTTCTTT. It is translated as CALSLDLGRAMNTEAFF.

This clone was seen repeatedly, ten times or more. This rearrangement joins TRBV4-2 to TRBJ2-1; TRBD2 aligns across 11 bases. V was pared by 4 bases and J by 7 bases, with 18 bases of the junction left unmatched. The CDR3 has 19 residues. Per germline, CDR1 LGHNA and CDR2 YNFKEQ. The CDR3, as DNA: TGTGCCAGCAGCCCGGAGTCCCTAGCGGGAGGCCAAAGGAGAAATGAGCAGTTCTTC. Amino acids: CASSPESLAGGQRRNEQFF.